This TCR beta chain was recovered during a study of T-cell reconstitution after alpha-beta-depleted transplantation in children. Unique molecular identifiers tagged the TCRbeta library. TCRdb itself ran the PCR reads through MiXCR, one entry per CDR3 protein. This table has approximately 520,000 distinct CDR3 sequences, 30% to 35% appearing once. From germline, CDR1 is DFQATT and CDR2 SNEGSKA (reference sequence). The CDR3 totals 15 residues. V was clipped by 4 bases and J by 6 bases, with 18 bases between them. Sequences were derived from PBMCs from the stem cell graft donor, sampled from the stem cell graft. V is TRBV20-1 and J is TRBJ1-4; possibly TRBD1 for D (6 bases). The sequence was obtained from a human donor who donated a stem cell graft to a child with aplastic anemia. DNA of the CDR3: TGCAGTGCTACAACCCCCGGGACACGGGATGAAAAACTGTTTTTT. This codes for CSATTPGTRDEKLFF.